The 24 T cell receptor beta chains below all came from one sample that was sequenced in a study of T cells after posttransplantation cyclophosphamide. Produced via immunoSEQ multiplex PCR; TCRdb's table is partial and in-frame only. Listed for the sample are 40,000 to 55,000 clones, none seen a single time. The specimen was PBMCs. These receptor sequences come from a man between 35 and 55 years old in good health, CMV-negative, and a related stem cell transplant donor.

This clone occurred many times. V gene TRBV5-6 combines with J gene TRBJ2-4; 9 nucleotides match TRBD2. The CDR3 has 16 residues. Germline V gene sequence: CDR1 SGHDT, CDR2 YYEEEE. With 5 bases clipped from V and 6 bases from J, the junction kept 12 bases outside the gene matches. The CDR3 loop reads CASSPQGREGLNIQYF. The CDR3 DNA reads TGTGCCAGCAGTCCCCAAGGGCGGGAGGGATTAAACATTCAGTACTTC.

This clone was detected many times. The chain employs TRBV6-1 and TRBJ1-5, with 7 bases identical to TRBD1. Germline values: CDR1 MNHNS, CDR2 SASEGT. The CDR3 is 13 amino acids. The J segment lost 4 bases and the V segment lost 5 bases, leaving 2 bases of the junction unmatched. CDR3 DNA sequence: TGTGCCAGCAGTCCCAGGGGGAATCAGCCCCAGCATTTT. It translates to CASSPRGNQPQHF.

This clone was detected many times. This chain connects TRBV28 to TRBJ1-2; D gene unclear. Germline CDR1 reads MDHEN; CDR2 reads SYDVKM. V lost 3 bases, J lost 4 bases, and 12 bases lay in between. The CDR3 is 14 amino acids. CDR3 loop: CASSLAGSPYGYTF. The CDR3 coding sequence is TGTGCCAGCAGTTTGGCTGGTTCCCCCTATGGCTACACCTTC.

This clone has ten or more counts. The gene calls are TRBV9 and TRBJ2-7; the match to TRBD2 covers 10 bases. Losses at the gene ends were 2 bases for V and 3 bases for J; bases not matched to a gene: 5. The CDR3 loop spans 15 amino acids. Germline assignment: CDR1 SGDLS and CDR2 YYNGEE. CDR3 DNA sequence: TGTGCCAGCAGCGTGGCAGCGGGAGGGCTCTACGAGCAGTACTTC. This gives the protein CASSVAAGGLYEQYF.

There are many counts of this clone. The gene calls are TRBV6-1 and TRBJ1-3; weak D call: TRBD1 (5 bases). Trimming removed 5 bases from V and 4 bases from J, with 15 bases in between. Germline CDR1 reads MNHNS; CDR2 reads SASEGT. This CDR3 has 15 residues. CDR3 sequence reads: CASSPYRSRGNTIYF. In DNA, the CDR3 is TGTGCCAGCAGTCCCTACAGGTCACGCGGAAACACCATATATTTT.

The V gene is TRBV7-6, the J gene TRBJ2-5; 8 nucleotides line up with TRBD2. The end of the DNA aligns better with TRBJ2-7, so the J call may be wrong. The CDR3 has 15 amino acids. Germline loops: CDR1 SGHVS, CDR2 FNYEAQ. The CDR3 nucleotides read TGTGCCAGCAGCCCCCCGGCGGGAGGTACCTACGAGCAGTACTTC. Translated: CASSPPAGGTYEQYF.

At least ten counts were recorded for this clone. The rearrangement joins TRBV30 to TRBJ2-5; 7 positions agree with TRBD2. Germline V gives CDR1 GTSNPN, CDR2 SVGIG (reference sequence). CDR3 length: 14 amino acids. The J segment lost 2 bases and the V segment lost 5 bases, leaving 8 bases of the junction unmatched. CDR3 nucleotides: TGTGCCTGGGAAGGAGCGGGGAAACAAGAGACCCAGTACTTC. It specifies CAWEGAGKQETQYF.

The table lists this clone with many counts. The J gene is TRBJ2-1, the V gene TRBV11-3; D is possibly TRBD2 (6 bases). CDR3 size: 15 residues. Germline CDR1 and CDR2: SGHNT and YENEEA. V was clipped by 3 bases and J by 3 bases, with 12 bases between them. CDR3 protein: CASSLLTAGYNEQFF. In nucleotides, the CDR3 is TGTGCCAGCAGCTTGCTGACAGCGGGCTACAATGAGCAGTTCTTC.

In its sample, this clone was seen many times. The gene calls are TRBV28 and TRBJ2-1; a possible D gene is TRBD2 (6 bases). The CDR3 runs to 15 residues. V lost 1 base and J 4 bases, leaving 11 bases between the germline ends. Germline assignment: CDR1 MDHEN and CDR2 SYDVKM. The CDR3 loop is CASSLFFAGYNEQFF. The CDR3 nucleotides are TGTGCCAGCAGTTTATTTTTCGCGGGGTACAATGAGCAGTTCTTC.

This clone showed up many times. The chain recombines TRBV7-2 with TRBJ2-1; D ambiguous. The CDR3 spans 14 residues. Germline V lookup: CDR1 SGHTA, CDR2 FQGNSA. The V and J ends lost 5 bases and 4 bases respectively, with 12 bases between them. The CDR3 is CASSRQTLYNEQFF. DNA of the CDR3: TGTGCCAGCAGCCGCCAGACATTGTACAATGAGCAGTTCTTC.

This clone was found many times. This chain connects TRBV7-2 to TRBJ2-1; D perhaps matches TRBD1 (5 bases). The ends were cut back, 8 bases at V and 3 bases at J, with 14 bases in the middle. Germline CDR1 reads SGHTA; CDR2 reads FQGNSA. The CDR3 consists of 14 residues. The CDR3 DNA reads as TGTGCCAGCTCCCGTAGGGGCATCTACAATGAGCAGTTCTTC. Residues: CASSRRGIYNEQFF.

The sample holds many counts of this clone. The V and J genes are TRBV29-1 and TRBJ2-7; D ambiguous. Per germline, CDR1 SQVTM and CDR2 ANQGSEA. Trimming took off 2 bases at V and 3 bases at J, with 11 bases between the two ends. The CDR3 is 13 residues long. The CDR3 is CSVESPLLYEQYF. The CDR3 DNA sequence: TGCAGCGTTGAATCCCCCCTACTCTACGAGCAGTACTTC.

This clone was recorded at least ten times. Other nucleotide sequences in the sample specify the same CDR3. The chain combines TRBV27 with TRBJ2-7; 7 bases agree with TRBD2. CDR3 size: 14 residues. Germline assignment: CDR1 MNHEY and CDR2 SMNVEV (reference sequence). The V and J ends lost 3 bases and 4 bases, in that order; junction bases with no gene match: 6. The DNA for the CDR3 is TGTGCCAGCAGTTTGGGGGGGAGTCGTTACGAGCAGTACTTC. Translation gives CASSLGGSRYEQYF.

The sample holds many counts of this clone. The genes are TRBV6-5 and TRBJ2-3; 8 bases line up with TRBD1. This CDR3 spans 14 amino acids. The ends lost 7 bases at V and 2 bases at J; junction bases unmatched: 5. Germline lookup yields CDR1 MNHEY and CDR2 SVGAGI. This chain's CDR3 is CASTHRGFTDTQYF. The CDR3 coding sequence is TGTGCCAGCACCCACAGGGGGTTCACAGATACGCAGTATTTT.

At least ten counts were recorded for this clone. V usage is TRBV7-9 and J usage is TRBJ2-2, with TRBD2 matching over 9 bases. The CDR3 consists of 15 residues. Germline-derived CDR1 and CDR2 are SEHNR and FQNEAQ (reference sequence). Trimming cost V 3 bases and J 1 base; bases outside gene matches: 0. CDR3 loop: CASSFSGRNTGELFF. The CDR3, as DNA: TGTGCCAGCAGCTTTAGCGGGAGGAACACCGGGGAGCTGTTTTTT.

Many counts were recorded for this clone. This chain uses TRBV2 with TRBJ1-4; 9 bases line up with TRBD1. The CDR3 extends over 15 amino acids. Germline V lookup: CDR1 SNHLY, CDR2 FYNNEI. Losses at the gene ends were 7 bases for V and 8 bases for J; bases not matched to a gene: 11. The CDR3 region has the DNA TGTGCCAGCATCAGAAGGACAGGGGAAGAAGAAAAACTGTTTTTT. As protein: CASIRRTGEEEKLFF.

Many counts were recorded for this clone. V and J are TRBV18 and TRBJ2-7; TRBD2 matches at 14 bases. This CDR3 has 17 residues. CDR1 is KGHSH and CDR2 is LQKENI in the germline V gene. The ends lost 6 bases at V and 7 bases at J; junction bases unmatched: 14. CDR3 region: CASSPLGGLAGEGEQYF. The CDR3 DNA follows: TGTGCCAGCTCGCCCCTCGGGGGACTAGCGGGAGAAGGGGAGCAGTACTTC.

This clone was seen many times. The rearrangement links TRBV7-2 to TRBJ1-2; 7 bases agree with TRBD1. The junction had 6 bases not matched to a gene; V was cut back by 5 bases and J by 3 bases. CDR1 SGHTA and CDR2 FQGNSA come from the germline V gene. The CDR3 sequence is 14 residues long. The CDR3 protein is CASSPDRPYYGYTF. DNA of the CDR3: TGTGCCAGCAGCCCGGACAGGCCCTACTATGGCTACACCTTC.

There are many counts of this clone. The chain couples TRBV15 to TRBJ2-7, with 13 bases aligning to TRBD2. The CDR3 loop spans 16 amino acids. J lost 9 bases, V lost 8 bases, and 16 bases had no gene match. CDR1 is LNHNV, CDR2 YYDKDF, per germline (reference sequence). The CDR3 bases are TGTGCCACCCCGACTAGCGGGAGGTCCCCCAACTCAGGGCAGTACTTC. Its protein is CATPTSGRSPNSGQYF.

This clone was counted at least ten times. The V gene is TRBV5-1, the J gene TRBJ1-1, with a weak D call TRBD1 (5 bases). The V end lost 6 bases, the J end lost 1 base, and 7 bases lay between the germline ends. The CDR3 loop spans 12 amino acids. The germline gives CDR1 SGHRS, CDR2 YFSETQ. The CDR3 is CASTGQNTEAFF. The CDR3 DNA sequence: TGCGCCAGCACAGGGCAGAACACTGAAGCTTTCTTT.

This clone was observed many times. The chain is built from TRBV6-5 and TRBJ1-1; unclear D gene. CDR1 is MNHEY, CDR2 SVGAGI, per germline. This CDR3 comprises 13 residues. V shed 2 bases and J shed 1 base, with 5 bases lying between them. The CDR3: CASSYGTNTEAFF. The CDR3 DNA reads TGTGCCAGCAGTTACGGCACGAACACTGAAGCTTTCTTT.

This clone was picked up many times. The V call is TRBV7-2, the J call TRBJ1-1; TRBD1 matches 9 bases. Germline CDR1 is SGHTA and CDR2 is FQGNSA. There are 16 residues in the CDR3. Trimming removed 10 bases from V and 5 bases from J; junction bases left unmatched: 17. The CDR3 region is CATPPGSRQGVTEAFF. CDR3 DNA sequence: TGTGCCACCCCCCCCGGGTCGAGACAGGGGGTTACTGAAGCTTTCTTT.

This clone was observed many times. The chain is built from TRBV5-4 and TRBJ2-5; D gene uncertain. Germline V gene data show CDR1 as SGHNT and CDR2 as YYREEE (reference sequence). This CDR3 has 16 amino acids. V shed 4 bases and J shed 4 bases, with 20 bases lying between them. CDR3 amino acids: CASSTGPMKTGETQYF. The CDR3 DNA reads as TGTGCCAGCAGCACTGGTCCAATGAAGACGGGAGAGACCCAGTACTTC. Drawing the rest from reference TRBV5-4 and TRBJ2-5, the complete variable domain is ETGVTQSPTHLIKTRGQQVTLRCSSQSGHNTVSWYQQALGQGPQFIFQYYREEENGRGNFPPRFSGLQFPNYSSELNVNALELDDSALYLCASSTGPMKTGETQYFGPGTRLLVL.

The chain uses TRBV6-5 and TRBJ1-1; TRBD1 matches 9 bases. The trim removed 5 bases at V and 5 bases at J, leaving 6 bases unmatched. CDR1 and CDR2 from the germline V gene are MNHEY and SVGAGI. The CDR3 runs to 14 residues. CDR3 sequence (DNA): TGTGCCAGCAGTGCCGGGACAGGGATAACTGAAGCTTTCTTT. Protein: CASSAGTGITEAFF.